This T cell receptor (beta chain) comes out of a study of CD8 T cells in Susac syndrome. RNA in amounts of roughly 0.45 to 1 ug was reverse transcribed with random hexamers. With immunoSEQ multiplex PCR, TCR beta CDR3 was amplified across 54 Vbeta and 13 Jbeta. Using its own MiXCR run on the immunoSEQ multiplex PCR reads, TCRdb lists one record per CDR3 protein. The data hold 170,000 or so distinct CDR3 sequences, with roughly 96% observed a single time. TCR beta was sequenced from blood CD8+ and CD4+ T cells. TEMRA cells were FACS-enriched, unlike CD8+ and CD4+ T cells, which were negatively isolated. Germline V gives CDR1 MDHEN, CDR2 SYDVKM. The V segment lost 7 bases and the J segment 6 bases; nucleotides outside the gene matches: 11. The CDR3 totals 15 residues.

Source material: CD8+ T cells from PBMCs. The V gene is TRBV28, the J gene TRBJ2-3, with 9 nucleotides matching TRBD2. This TCR was recovered from a human donor with multiple sclerosis. The CDR3 reads CASIPEREEADTQYF. DNA for the CDR3: TGTGCCAGCATACCAGAGCGGGAGGAAGCGGATACGCAGTATTTT. The variable domain in full, with the rest retrieved from reference TRBV28 and TRBJ2-3, is DVKVTQSSRYLVKRTGEKVFLECVQDMDHENMFWYRQDPGLGLRLIYFSYDVKMKEKGDIPEGYSVSREKKERFSLILESASTNQTSMYLCASIPEREEADTQYFGPGTRLTVL.